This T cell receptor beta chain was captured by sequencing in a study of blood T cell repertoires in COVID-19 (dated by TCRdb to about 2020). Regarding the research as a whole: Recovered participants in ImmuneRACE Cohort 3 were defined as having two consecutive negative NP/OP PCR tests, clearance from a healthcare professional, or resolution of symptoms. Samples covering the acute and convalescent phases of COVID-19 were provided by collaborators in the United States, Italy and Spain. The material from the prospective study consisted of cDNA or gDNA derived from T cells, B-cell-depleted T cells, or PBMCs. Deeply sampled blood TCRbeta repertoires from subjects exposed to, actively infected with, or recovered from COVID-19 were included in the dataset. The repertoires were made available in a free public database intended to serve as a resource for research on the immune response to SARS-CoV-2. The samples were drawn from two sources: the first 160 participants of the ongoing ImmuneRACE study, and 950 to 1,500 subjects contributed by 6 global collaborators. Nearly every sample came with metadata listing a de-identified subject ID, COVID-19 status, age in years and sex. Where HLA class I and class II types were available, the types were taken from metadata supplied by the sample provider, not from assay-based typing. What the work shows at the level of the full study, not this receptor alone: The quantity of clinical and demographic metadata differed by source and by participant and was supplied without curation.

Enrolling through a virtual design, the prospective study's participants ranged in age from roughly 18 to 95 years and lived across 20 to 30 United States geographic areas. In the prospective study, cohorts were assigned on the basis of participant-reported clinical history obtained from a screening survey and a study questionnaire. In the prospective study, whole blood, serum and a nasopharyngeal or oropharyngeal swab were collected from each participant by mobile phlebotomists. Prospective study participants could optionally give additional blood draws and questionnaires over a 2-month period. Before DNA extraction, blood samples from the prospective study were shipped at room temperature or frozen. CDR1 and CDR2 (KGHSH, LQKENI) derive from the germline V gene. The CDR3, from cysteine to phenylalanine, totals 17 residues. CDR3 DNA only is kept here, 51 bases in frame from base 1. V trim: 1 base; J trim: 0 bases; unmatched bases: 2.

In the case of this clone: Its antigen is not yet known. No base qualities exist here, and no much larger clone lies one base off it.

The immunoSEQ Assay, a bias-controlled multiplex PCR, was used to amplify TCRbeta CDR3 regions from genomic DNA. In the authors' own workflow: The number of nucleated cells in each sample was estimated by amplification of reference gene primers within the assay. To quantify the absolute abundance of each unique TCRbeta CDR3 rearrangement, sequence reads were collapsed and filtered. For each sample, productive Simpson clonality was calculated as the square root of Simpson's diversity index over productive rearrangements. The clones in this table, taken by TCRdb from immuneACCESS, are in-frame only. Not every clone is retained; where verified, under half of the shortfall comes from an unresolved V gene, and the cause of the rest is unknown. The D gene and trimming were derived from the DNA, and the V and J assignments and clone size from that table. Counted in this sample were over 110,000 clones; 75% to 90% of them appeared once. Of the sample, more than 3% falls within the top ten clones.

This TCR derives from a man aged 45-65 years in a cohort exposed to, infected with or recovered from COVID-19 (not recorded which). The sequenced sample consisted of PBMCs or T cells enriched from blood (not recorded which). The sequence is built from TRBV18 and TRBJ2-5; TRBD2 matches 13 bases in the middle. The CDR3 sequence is CASSPRLAGGYQETQYF. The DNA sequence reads TGTGCCAGCTCACCACGACTAGCGGGGGGCTACCAAGAGACCCAGTACTTC.